The entry that follows covers one T cell receptor beta chain sequence. This entry is derived from a study of CD8+CD57+ T cells in acquired aplastic anemia. Study summary: Mean yield of DNA from sorted CD4+ and CD8+ cells was approximately 3 ug. Healthy donor CD4+ cell samples had a mean of about 11 million reads.

TCR beta VDJ and CDR3 profiling used genomic DNA as template. TCRdb passed the reads through MiXCR, listing each CDR3 protein once. The sample carries approximately 98,000 distinct CDR3 sequences, roughly 51% recorded once. Germline V gene lookup returns CDR1 MGHDK and CDR2 SYGVNS. This CDR3 spans 13 amino acids. Trimming cost V 6 bases and J 4 bases, with 11 bases left between them. Sequences were obtained from sorted CD4+, CD8+, or CD8+CD57+ T cells (not recorded which) from PBMCs. This sequence joins TRBV25-1 and TRBJ2-3, with D possibly being TRBD2 (5 bases). The sequence was obtained from a human donor in good health, serving as a control. CDR3 sequence (DNA): TGTGCCAGCAGCGGAATGGAGGCAGATACGCAGTATTTT. This encodes CASSGMEADTQYF.